This passage covers 10 T cell receptor beta chains from one sample sequenced in a study of cytomegalovirus exposure and HLA in healthy donors. It was with 60 Vbeta and 13 Jbeta primers that the PCR ran. Here immunoSEQ multiplex PCR was the method, and the copy in TCRdb shows in-frame clones only, minus some. The sample records about 94,000 clones, 6% to 9% being singletons. The source material was PBMCs. The origin of the receptors is a man aged 50 to 60 in good health and CMV-seronegative.

CDR3 bases: TGTGCCAGCAGCTTCGCTGGGAGGACTGAAGCTTTCTTT. Translating it yields CASSFAGRTEAFF. The rearrangement links TRBV5-5 to TRBJ1-1; no reliable D call. V was shortened by 2 bases and J by 5 bases, with 10 bases between the two germline ends. The length of the CDR3 is 13 residues. The germline V gene has CDR1 SGHKS and CDR2 YYEKEE (reference sequence).

This clone has more than one count but fewer than ten. The gene calls are TRBV2 and TRBJ2-7; TRBD2 agrees at 7 bases. V lost 8 bases to trimming and J lost 6 bases; unmatched junction nucleotides: 13. Germline V gene data show CDR1 as SNHLY and CDR2 as FYNNEI. The CDR3 is made up of 14 amino acids. The CDR3 loop reads CASHGGGSRSEQYF. The CDR3 DNA follows: TGTGCCAGCCATGGGGGGGGGTCACGGAGCGAGCAGTACTTC.

The V call is TRBV28, the J call TRBJ1-3; weak D call: TRBD1 (5 bases). The CDR3 covers 16 residues. V dropped 4 bases and J dropped 1 base, with 14 bases sitting between them. The germline gives CDR1 MDHEN, CDR2 SYDVKM. Here the CDR3 reads CASSSPGGISGNTIYF. The CDR3 DNA reads as TGTGCCAGCAGTTCCCCGGGGGGGATTTCTGGAAACACCATATATTTT. Based on the CDR3 plus reference TRBV28 and TRBJ1-3, the full variable domain is DVKVTQSSRYLVKRTGEKVFLECVQDMDHENMFWYRQDPGLGLRLIYFSYDVKMKEKGDIPEGYSVSREKKERFSLILESASTNQTSMYLCASSSPGGISGNTIYFGEGSWLTVV.

Only a few counts were recorded for this clone. The V and J genes are TRBV6-1 and TRBJ1-2, with D possibly TRBD1 on 6 matching bases. V lost 1 base to trimming and J lost 7 bases, with 16 bases between them. The CDR3 is made up of 15 amino acids. The germline V gene has CDR1 MNHNS and CDR2 SASEGT. The CDR3 region has the DNA TGTGCCAGCAGTGAAGTTCAGGGGCGCAGGAGTGGCTACACCTTC. Translation: CASSEVQGRRSGYTF.

This clone has more than one count but fewer than ten. As DNA, the CDR3 is TGTGCCATCAGTGAAACTAGCGGGACCCTTCACCAAGAGACCCAGTACTTC. Its protein is CAISETSGTLHQETQYF. The chain combines TRBV10-3 with TRBJ2-5, with TRBD2 matching over 10 bases. The CDR3 totals 17 residues. Trimming cost V 3 bases and J 0 bases; bases outside gene matches: 7. Germline assignment: CDR1 ENHRY and CDR2 SYGVKD.

V and J are TRBV6-5 and TRBJ1-2; D is possibly TRBD1 (5 bases). The germline V and J ends were trimmed by 2 bases and 8 bases, with 9 bases remaining between them. The CDR3 is made up of 12 amino acids. Germline V gene lookup returns CDR1 MNHEY and CDR2 SVGAGI. Written as DNA, the CDR3 is TGTGCCAGCAGTTACGGGGGGGAAGGCTACACCTTC. Protein: CASSYGGEGYTF.

This chain links TRBV5-3 with TRBJ1-5, with D perhaps TRBD1 (6 bases). TRBV5-3 has ORF status, its function being uncertain. Trimming pared 1 base from V and 5 bases from J, leaving 13 bases between. The CDR3 totals 15 residues. CDR3 coding DNA: TGTGCCAGAAGCTTGCACAGCAGGGGACATCAGCCCCAGCATTTT. Translation: CARSLHSRGHQPQHF.

The table lists this clone with a few counts. In DNA form, the CDR3 reads TGTGCCAGCAAGGTCGCGGGAGTCGTGGAGACCCAGTACTTC. Its translation: CASKVAGVVETQYF. The chain couples TRBV5-4 to TRBJ2-5; TRBD2 matches 7 bases. The CDR3 consists of 14 residues. From germline, CDR1 is SGHNT and CDR2 YYREEE (reference sequence). The ends lost 6 bases at V and 5 bases at J; junction bases unmatched: 10. The full variable domain, rest sourced from reference TRBV5-4 and TRBJ2-5, is ETGVTQSPTHLIKTRGQQVTLRCSSQSGHNTVSWYQQALGQGPQFIFQYYREEENGRGNFPPRFSGLQFPNYSSELNVNALELDDSALYLCASKVAGVVETQYFGPGTRLLVL.

This clone occurred a few times. The chain uses TRBV27 and TRBJ1-1, with D perhaps TRBD1 (6 bases). CDR1 and CDR2 (germline): MNHEY, SMNVEV (reference sequence). V was cut by 0 bases and J by 4 bases, with 18 bases left in between. The CDR3 is made up of 17 amino acids. CDR3 bases: TGTGCCAGCAGTTTATCGATTCAGCAGGGGCTCGGCACTGAAGCTTTCTTT. It is translated as CASSLSIQQGLGTEAFF.

J is TRBJ1-1 and V is TRBV28, with TRBD1 identical over 7 bases. J was trimmed by 4 bases and V by 5 bases; bases with no gene match: 7. The CDR3 is 14 residues long. Germline-derived CDR1 and CDR2 are MDHEN and SYDVKM. This CDR3 reads CASSTNRGFTEAFF. CDR3 nucleotides: TGTGCCAGCAGTACAAACAGGGGTTTCACTGAAGCTTTCTTT.